This entry is about one TCR beta chain. Its antigen is undetermined. The data derive from a study of cytomegalovirus exposure and HLA in healthy donors. Study observations and caveats: Investigators reported approximately 170 TCR beta chains as tied to cytomegalovirus. Later analysis identified about 18,000 TCR beta sequences associated with HLA alleles, using a false discovery rate threshold of 0.05. TCR beta sequences reportedly predicted the HLA-A and HLA-B alleles of most subjects accurately.

The CDR3 loop spans 15 amino acids. J lost 1 base, V lost 3 bases, and 5 bases had no gene match. Germline loops: CDR1 SGHTA, CDR2 FQGNSA. The PCR ran on 60 Vbeta and 13 Jbeta primers. TCRdb keeps only in-frame clones here, not all; method: immunoSEQ multiplex PCR. The sample holds about 180,000 clones, 84% seen once. This clonotype was sampled from a man aged 18 to 30 in good health and CMV-seronegative. The sequenced sample consisted of PBMCs. The chain employs TRBV7-2 and TRBJ2-5, with 7 bases lining up with TRBD2. Here the CDR3 DNA reads TGTGCCAGCAGCTTCGGAGCGGGACCCCAAGAGACCCAGTACTTC. It codes for CASSFGAGPQETQYF.